This TCR beta chain stems from a study of cytomegalovirus exposure and HLA in healthy donors. Findings and caveats of the study: Being productive about 90% or about 30% of the time was typical of most TCR beta V segments in an earlier analysis. Presence/absence analyses assumed roughly uniform sequencing depth across donors.

It was with 60 Vbeta and 13 Jbeta primers that the PCR ran. The repertoire was sequenced with immunoSEQ multiplex PCR; TCRdb's copy has only in-frame clones and lacks some. The sample carries 150,000 to 200,000 clones, 70% to 80% recorded once. This clone was picked up a small number of times. The antigen remains undetermined. The TCR comes from a woman aged 40 to 50 in good health and CMV-seronegative. What was sequenced was PBMCs.

CDR3 sequence (DNA): TGCGCCAGCAGCTTGCGGCCTGAGGAAGTCAATGGCTACACCTTC. Translating gives CASSLRPEEVNGYTF. The chain carries TRBV5-1 and TRBJ1-2, with no clear D. Germline lookup yields CDR1 SGHRS and CDR2 YFSETQ. The CDR3 totals 15 residues. V was pared by 1 base and J by 6 bases, with 16 bases between.